The present TCR beta chain was sequenced within a study of cytotoxic CD8 clonotypes in ibrutinib-treated CLL. Study overall: Results showed around 24 partial and 2 complete responses; following median 68 months, around 15 remained remitted, roughly 12 advanced. Response samples were drawn at a median of about eleven months of treatment, range 6 to 36. Mean productive templates were roughly 280,000; mean productive rearrangements were around 90,000.

Sequenced by immunoSEQ multiplex PCR; TCRdb stores in-frame clones only, minus some. Of hundreds of thousands of clones detected, around 70% appear once; the ten largest clones hold just over 15%. This CDR3 region has 13 residues. CDR1 SGHTA and CDR2 FQGTGA come from the germline V gene. V was clipped by 2 bases and J by 5 bases, with 9 bases between them. This specimen consisted of PBMCs, obtained after 24 months of ibrutinib treatment. The chain couples TRBV7-3 to TRBJ2-5; D unclear. The clonotype was recovered from a human donor with chronic lymphocytic leukemia. The CDR3 loop reads CASSLQDRETQYF. The CDR3 DNA reads TGTGCCAGCAGCTTACAGGATAGGGAGACCCAGTACTTC.